Presented here are 18 T cell receptor beta chains from one specimen sequenced in a study of low-dose radiotherapy and immunotherapy resistance in tumors. With TRAV- and TRBV-specific primers, first-strand cDNA was made, covering the alpha and beta chains. With a constant-region primer and a V-primer adapter, TCRs were subjected to roughly 18 PCR cycles of amplification. From the reads, TCRdb called clonotypes with MiXCR, one entry per CDR3 protein. The sample carries about 58,000 distinct CDR3 sequences, about 23% recorded once. Time point described: after trial treatment. The treatment here: LDRT plus nivolumab, ipilimumab, low-dose cyclophosphamide and aspirin (RACIN trial). The sequencing here drew on PBMCs, taken after low-dose radiotherapy plus immunotherapy. Every receptor here comes from a male donor with prostate cancer.

This clonotype was observed many times. CDR3: CASSFNRGTFEGGAYEQYF. In DNA, the CDR3 is TGTGCCAGCAGCTTTAACCGGGGGACATTTGAGGGTGGCGCCTACGAGCAGTACTTC. This chain uses TRBV7-2 with TRBJ2-7; D possibly matches TRBD1 or TRBD2 (6 bases each). The CDR3 covers 19 residues. The germline V gene encodes CDR1 SGHTA and CDR2 FQGNSA. V was clipped by 3 bases and J by 2 bases, with 26 bases between them.

This clonotype was picked up many times. The chain recombines TRBV6-2 or TRBV6-3 with TRBJ1-1; 12 bases align to TRBD1. The CDR3 contains 18 residues. Germline-derived CDR1 and CDR2 are MNHEY and SVGEGT. Unmatched junction bases numbered 11, after V lost 5 bases and J lost 1 base. The CDR3 spells CASSVGRDRGLWNTEAFF. The CDR3 DNA sequence: TGTGCCAGCAGTGTAGGTCGGGACAGGGGGCTGTGGAACACTGAAGCTTTCTTT.

This clonotype was counted many times. The CDR3 DNA reads as TGTGCCAGCACAATAACAAGCGGCTACGAGCAGTACTTC. This sequence encodes CASTITSGYEQYF. The rearrangement links TRBV6-2 or TRBV6-3 to TRBJ2-7; the D gene is possibly TRBD2 (5 bases). V shed 7 bases and J shed 3 bases, with 13 bases lying between them. Per germline, CDR1 MNHEY and CDR2 SVGEGT. The CDR3 has 13 residues.

The table lists this clonotype with a few counts. The genes are TRBV6-2 or TRBV6-3 and TRBJ2-7; 9 bases match TRBD2. This CDR3 has 16 residues. The germline V gene encodes CDR1 MNHEY and CDR2 SVGEGT. Germline trimming cut 4 bases from V and 0 bases from J; bases unmatched to any gene: 7. CDR3 loop: CASSLRGLAFSYEQYF. Here the CDR3 DNA reads TGTGCCAGCAGTTTACGCGGACTAGCGTTCTCCTACGAGCAGTACTTC.

This clonotype has at least ten counts. J is TRBJ2-2 and V is TRBV19; TRBD1 aligns across 11 bases. With V trimmed by 10 bases and J by 6 bases, 10 bases remained unmatched. This CDR3 region has 15 residues. The V gene's germline CDR1 is LNHDA and CDR2 SQIVND (reference sequence). The chain's CDR3 is CATYQGTGGAGELFF. The CDR3 DNA reads as TGTGCCACGTATCAGGGGACAGGGGGAGCCGGGGAGCTGTTTTTT.

This clonotype was found many times. This chain connects TRBV9 to TRBJ2-3; 8 nucleotides align to TRBD1. Germline V gene data show CDR1 as SGDLS and CDR2 as YYNGEE. The CDR3 loop spans 16 amino acids. V lost 2 bases to trimming and J lost 5 bases; unmatched junction nucleotides: 10. The CDR3 protein is CASSVGTGFYLDTQYF. CDR3 DNA: TGTGCCAGCAGCGTCGGGACAGGATTTTATTTAGATACGCAGTATTTT.

This clonotype was recorded at least ten times. The chain carries TRBV5-1 and TRBJ2-7; perhaps D is TRBD1 or TRBD2 (5 bases each). V was clipped by 2 bases and J by 6 bases, with 24 bases between them. Germline V gives CDR1 SGHRS, CDR2 YFSETQ. The CDR3 consists of 17 residues. The CDR3 region is CASSFWDQRVGAAEQYF. CDR3 bases: TGCGCCAGCAGCTTTTGGGACCAGAGGGTAGGGGCCGCCGAGCAGTACTTC. Full variable domain (rest looked up from reference TRBV5-1 and TRBJ2-7): KAGVTQTPRYLIKTRGQQVTLSCSPISGHRSVSWYQQTPGQGLQFLFEYFSETQRNKGNFPGRFSGRQFSNSRSEMNVSTLELGDSALYLCASSFWDQRVGAAEQYFGPGTRLTVT.

This clonotype was recorded many times. The chain carries TRBV4-1 and TRBJ2-7; D may be TRBD1 or TRBD2 (6 bases each). Germline V lookup: CDR1 MGHRA, CDR2 YSYEKL. The CDR3 is made up of 17 amino acids. V shed 3 bases and J shed 4 bases, with 22 bases lying between them. The CDR3 region is CASSQGGRRTGRYEQYF. The CDR3 DNA is TGCGCCAGCAGCCAGGGGGGCAGGCGGACTGGAAGATACGAGCAGTACTTC.

This clonotype came up many times. The CDR3 loop is CASRAGGFSYEQYF. As DNA, the CDR3 is TGTGCCAGCCGGGCGGGGGGCTTCTCCTACGAGCAGTACTTC. This chain joins TRBV6-1 and TRBJ2-7; 8 bases fit TRBD2. The germline gives CDR1 MNHNS, CDR2 SASEGT. V dropped 8 bases and J dropped 0; count of bases not matched to a gene: 6. This CDR3 is built from 14 residues.

In its sample, this clonotype was seen many times. V is TRBV25-1 and J is TRBJ1-1; TRBD1 aligns across 7 bases. V gave up 7 bases and J gave up 10 bases; unmatched junction bases: 18. Germline V gene data show CDR1 as MGHDK and CDR2 as SYGVNS. This CDR3 is 15 amino acids long. Here the CDR3 DNA reads TGTGCCAGCACTCGAGAGGGGGCAGGACTCACCCCAGCTTTCTTT. Residues: CASTREGAGLTPAFF.

This clonotype was seen ten or more times. V usage is TRBV5-4 and J usage is TRBJ1-5; D may be TRBD1 (5 bases). Germline V lookup: CDR1 SGHNT, CDR2 YYREEE (reference sequence). Trimming removed 0 bases at V and 4 bases at J, with 14 bases between. The CDR3 sequence is 16 residues long. The CDR3 reads CASSLAPTGDNQPQHF. The DNA for the CDR3 is TGTGCCAGCAGCTTGGCTCCTACAGGTGATAATCAGCCCCAGCATTTT. The full variable domain, in which reference TRBV5-4 and TRBJ1-5 provide the parts outside the CDR3, is ETGVTQSPTHLIKTRGQQVTLRCSSQSGHNTVSWYQQALGQGPQFIFQYYREEENGRGNFPPRFSGLQFPNYSSELNVNALELDDSALYLCASSLAPTGDNQPQHFGDGTRLSIL.

This clonotype was counted at least ten times. The rearrangement uses TRBV6-2 or TRBV6-3 and TRBJ1-3; D is uncertain. Trimming took 5 bases from V and 0 from J, leaving 11 bases between them. Per germline, CDR1 MNHEY and CDR2 SVGEGT. The CDR3 runs to 15 residues. CDR3 DNA: TGTGCCAGCAGTGAAGGATTCCCCTCTGGAAACACCATATATTTT. Protein: CASSEGFPSGNTIYF.

The chain combines TRBV12-3 or TRBV12-4 with TRBJ2-5; a weak D match, TRBD2 (5 bases). The germline V and J ends were trimmed by 1 base and 5 bases, with 20 bases remaining between them. The CDR3 is made up of 17 amino acids. The CDR3 coding sequence is TGTGCCAGCAGTTTAGGGGAGTGGCCCGAAGGCCAGGAGACCCAGTACTTC. The encoded protein is CASSLGEWPEGQETQYF.

Many counts were recorded for this clonotype. The chain uses TRBV11-2 and TRBJ2-2; 9 nucleotides agree with TRBD2. The CDR3 has 16 residues. The germline V gene has CDR1 SGHAT and CDR2 FQNNGV. V lost 5 bases, J lost 4 bases, and 8 bases stayed unmatched. Here the CDR3 DNA reads TGTGCCAGCAGCCTCAGGGTAGCGGGGGTCACCGGGGAGCTGTTTTTT. Amino acids: CASSLRVAGVTGELFF. The full variable domain, its missing parts supplied by reference TRBV11-2 and TRBJ2-2, is EAGVAQSPRYKIIEKRQSVAFWCNPISGHATLYWYQQILGQGPKLLIQFQNNGVVDDSQLPKDRFSAERLKGVDSTLKIQPAKLEDSAVYLCASSLRVAGVTGELFFGEGSRLTVL.

This clonotype was picked up many times. The rearrangement uses TRBV6-2 or TRBV6-3 and TRBJ1-1; possible D gene TRBD1, 5 bases. The germline V gene has CDR1 MNHEY and CDR2 SVGEGT. Trimming pared 4 bases from V and 0 bases from J, leaving 18 bases between. This CDR3 has 17 amino acids. As DNA, the CDR3 is TGTGCCAGCAGTTTGGGACCGGGTATGACCATGAACACTGAAGCTTTCTTT. As protein: CASSLGPGMTMNTEAFF.

This clonotype was seen ten or more times. This chain joins TRBV4-3 and TRBJ1-6; no definite D call. Germline V CDR1 and CDR2: LGHNA, YSLEER. Trimming took off 0 bases at V and 9 bases at J, with 15 bases between the two ends. The CDR3 length is 16 residues. The CDR3 DNA reads TGCGCCAGCAGCCAAGATCGGCAGCCACTAGGTTCACCCCTCCACTTT. Its protein product is CASSQDRQPLGSPLHF.

This clonotype was recorded many times. The chain is built from TRBV29-1 and TRBJ2-2; a possible D gene is TRBD2 (5 bases). V dropped 3 bases and J dropped 3 bases, with 5 bases sitting between them. Germline CDR1 SQVTM, CDR2 ANQGSEA. This CDR3 spans 12 amino acids. The chain's CDR3 is CSVERDTGELFF. The DNA for the CDR3 is TGCAGCGTTGAGAGGGACACCGGGGAGCTGTTTTTT.

This clonotype has at least ten counts. This chain links TRBV27 with TRBJ2-3; no clear D gene. The germline V gene encodes CDR1 MNHEY and CDR2 SMNVEV (reference sequence). This CDR3 spans 16 amino acids. V was pared by 0 bases and J by 4 bases, with 14 bases between. The CDR3 spells CASSLSGMGLADTQYF. CDR3 DNA sequence: TGTGCCAGCAGTTTATCGGGGATGGGTTTAGCAGATACGCAGTATTTT.